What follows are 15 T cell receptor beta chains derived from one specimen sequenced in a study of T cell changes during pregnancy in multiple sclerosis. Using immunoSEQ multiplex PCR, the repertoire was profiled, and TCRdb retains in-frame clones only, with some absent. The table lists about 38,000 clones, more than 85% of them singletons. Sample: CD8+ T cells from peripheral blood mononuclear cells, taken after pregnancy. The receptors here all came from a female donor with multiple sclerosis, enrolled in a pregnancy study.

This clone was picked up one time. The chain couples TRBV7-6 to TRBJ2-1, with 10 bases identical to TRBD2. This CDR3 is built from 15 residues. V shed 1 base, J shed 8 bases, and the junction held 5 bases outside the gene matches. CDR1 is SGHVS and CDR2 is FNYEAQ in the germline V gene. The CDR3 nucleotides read TGTGCCAGCAGCTTAGATAGCGGGGGGTGGGATGAGCAGTTCTTC. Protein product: CASSLDSGGWDEQFF.

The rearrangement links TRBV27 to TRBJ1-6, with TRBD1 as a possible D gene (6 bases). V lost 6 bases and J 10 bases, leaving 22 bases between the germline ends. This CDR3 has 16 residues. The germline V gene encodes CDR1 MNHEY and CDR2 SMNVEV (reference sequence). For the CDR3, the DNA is TGTGCCAGCAGGACCCCGTATGACAGGTGTCAGTCACCCCTCCACTTT. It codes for CASRTPYDRCQSPLHF.

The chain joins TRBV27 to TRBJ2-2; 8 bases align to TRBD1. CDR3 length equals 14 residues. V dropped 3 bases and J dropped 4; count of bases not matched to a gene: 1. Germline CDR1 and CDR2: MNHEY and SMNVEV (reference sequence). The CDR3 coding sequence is TGTGCCAGCAGTTTGCAGGGGGCCACCGGGGAGCTGTTTTTT. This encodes CASSLQGATGELFF.

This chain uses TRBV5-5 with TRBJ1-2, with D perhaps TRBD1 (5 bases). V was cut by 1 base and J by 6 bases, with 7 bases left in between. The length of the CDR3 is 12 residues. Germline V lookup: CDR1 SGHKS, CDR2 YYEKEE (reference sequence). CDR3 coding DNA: TGTGCCAGCAGCTTGTCAGGGAATGGCTACACCTTC. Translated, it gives CASSLSGNGYTF. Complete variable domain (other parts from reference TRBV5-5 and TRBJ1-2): DAGVTQSPTHLIKTRGQQVTLRCSPISGHKSVSWYQQVLGQGPQFIFQYYEKEERGRGNFPDRFSARQFPNYSSELNVNALLLGDSALYLCASSLSGNGYTFGSGTRLTVV.

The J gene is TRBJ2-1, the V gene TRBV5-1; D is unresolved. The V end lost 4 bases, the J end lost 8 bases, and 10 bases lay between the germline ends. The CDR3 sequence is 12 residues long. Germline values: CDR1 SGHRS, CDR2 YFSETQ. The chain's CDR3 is CASSLAPDEQFF. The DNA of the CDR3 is TGCGCCAGCAGCCTGGCCCCGGATGAGCAGTTCTTC. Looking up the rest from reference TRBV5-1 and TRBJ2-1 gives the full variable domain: KAGVTQTPRYLIKTRGQQVTLSCSPISGHRSVSWYQQTPGQGLQFLFEYFSETQRNKGNFPGRFSGRQFSNSRSEMNVSTLELGDSALYLCASSLAPDEQFFGPGTRLTVL.

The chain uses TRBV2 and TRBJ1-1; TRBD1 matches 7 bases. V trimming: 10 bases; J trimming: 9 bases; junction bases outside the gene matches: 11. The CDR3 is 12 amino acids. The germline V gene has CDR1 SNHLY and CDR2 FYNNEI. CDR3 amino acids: CATERGQGKAFF. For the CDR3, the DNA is TGTGCCACAGAAAGGGGGCAGGGAAAAGCTTTCTTT.

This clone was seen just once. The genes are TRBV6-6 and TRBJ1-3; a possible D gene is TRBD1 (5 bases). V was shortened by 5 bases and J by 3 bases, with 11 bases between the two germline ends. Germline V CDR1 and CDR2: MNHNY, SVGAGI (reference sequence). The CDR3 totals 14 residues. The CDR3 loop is CASSPRVLGNTIYF. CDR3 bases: TGTGCCAGCAGTCCCAGGGTACTTGGAAACACCATATATTTT.

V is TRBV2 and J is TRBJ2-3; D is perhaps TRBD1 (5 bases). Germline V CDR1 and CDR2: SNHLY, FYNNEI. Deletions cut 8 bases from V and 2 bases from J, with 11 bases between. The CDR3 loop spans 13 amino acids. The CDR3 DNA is TGTGCCAGCCAGGGCAGTCTCACAGATACGCAGTATTTT. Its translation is CASQGSLTDTQYF.

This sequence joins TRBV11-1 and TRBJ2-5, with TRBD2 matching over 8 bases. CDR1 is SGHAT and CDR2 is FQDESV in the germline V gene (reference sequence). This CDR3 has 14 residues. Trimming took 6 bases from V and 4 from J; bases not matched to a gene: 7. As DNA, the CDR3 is TGTGCCAGCAGGCCGGGAGGGGCCGGAGAGACCCAGTACTTC. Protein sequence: CASRPGGAGETQYF.

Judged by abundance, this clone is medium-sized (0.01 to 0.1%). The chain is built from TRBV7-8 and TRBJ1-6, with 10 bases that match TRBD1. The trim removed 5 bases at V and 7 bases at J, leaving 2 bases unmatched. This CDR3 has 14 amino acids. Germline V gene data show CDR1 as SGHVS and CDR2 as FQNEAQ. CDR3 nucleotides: TGTGCCAGCAGCGCGGACAGGGGGAATTCACCCCTCCACTTT. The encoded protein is CASSADRGNSPLHF.

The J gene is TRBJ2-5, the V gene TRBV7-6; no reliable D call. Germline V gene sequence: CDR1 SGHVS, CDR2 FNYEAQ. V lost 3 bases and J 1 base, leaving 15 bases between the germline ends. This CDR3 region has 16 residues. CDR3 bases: TGTGCCAGCAGCTTGCGTAACGGAGAAGCCCAAGAGACCCAGTACTTC. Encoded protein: CASSLRNGEAQETQYF. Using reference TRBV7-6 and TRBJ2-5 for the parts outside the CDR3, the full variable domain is GAGVSQSPRYKVTKRGQDVALRCDPISGHVSLYWYRQALGQGPEFLTYFNYEAQQDKSGLPNDRFSAERPEGSISTLTIQRTEQRDSAMYRCASSLRNGEAQETQYFGPGTRLLVL.

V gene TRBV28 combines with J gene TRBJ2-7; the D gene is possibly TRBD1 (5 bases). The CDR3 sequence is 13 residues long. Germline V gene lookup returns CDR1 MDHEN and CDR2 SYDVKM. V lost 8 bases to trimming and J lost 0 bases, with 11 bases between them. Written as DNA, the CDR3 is TGTGCCAGCGCGAGACAGCACTCCTACGAGCAGTACTTC. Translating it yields CASARQHSYEQYF.

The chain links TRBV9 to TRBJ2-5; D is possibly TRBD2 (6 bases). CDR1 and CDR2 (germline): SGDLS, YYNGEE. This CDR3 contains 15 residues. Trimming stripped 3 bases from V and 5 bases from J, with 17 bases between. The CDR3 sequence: CASSATGLAPETQYF. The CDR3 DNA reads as TGTGCCAGCAGCGCGACGGGACTGGCGCCGGAGACCCAGTACTTC.

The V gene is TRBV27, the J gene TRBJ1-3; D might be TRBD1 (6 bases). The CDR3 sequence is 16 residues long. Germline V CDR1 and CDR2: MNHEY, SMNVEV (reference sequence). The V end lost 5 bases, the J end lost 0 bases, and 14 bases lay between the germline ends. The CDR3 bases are TGTGCCAGCAGTGCGGGGGACACCGCCTCTGGAAACACCATATATTTT. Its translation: CASSAGDTASGNTIYF.

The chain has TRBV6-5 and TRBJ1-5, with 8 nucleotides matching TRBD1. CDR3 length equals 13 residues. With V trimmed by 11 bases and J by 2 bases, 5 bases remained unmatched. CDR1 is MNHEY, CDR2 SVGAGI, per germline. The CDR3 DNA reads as TGTGCCTCAGGGGGCTTTCGCAATCAGCCCCAGCATTTT. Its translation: CASGGFRNQPQHF.